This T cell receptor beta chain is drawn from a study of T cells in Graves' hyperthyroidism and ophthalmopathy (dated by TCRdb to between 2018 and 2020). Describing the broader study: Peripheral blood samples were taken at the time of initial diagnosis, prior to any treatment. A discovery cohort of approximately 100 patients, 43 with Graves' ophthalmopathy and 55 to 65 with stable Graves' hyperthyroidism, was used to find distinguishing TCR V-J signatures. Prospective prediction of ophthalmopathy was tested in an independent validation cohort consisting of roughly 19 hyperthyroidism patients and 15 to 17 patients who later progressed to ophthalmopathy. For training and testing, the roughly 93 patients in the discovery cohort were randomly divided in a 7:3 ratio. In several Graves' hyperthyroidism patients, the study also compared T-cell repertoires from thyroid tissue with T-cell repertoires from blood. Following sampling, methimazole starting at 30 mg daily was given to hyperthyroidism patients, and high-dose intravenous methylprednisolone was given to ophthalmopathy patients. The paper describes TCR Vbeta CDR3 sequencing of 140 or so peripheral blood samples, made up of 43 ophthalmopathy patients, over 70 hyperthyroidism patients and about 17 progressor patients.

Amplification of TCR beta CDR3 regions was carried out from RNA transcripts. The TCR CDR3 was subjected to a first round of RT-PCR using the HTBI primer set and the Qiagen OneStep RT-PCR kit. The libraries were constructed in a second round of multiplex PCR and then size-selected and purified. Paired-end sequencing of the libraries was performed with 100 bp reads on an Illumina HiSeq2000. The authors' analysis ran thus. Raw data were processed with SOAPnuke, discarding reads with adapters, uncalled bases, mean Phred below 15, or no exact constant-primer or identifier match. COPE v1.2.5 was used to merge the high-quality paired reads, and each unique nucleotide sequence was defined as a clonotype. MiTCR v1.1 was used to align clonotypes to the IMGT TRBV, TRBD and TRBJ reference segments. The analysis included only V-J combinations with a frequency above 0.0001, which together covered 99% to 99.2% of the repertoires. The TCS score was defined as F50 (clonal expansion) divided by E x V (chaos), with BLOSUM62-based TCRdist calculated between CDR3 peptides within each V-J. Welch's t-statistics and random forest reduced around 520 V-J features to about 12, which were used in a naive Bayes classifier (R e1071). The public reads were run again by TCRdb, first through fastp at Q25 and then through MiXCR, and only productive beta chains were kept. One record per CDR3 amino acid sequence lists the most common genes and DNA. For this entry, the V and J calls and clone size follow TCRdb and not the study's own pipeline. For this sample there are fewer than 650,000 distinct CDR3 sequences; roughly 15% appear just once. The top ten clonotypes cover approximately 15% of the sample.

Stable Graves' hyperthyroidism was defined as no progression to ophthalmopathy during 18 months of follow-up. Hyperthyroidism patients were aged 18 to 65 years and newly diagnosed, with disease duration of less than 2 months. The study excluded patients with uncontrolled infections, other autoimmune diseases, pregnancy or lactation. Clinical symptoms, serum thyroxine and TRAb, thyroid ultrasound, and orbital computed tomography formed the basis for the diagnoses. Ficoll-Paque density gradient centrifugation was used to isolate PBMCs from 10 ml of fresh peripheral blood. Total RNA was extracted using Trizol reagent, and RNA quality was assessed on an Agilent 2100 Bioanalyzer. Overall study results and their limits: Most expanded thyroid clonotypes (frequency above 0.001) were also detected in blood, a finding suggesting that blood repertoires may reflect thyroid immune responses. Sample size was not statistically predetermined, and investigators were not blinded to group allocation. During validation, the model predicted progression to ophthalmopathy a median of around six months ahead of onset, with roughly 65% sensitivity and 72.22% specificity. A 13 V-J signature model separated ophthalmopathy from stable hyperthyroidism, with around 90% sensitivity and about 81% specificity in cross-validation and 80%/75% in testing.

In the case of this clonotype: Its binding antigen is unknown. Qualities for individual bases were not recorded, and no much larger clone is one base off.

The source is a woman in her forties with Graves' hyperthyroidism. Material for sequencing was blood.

The DNA sequence is given as TGTGCCAGCAGCCCGAGGAGGGGTCGTAGCACTGAAGCTTTCTTT. Its protein is CASSPRRGRSTEAFF. The V gene is TRBV14 and the J gene is TRBJ1-1; the D gene is possibly TRBD1, with 5 bases matching. V and J are truncated by 4 bases and 4 bases respectively, leaving an intervening sequence of 16 bases. Reading the germline V gene gives CDR1 SGHDN and CDR2 FVKESK. From cysteine to phenylalanine, the CDR3 is 15 amino acids long. Just the 45-base CDR3 DNA is kept, in frame starting at base 1.